The sequence of this T cell receptor (beta chain) was determined in a study of T cell responses to AZD1222 COVID-19 vaccine. About the study: Second-dose recipients at about 4 or about 12 weeks were treated as one pooled group. General observations from the study: The breadth and depth of Spike-specific TCRs increased once two AZD1222 doses had been given.

Trimming cost V 5 bases and J 4 bases, with 15 bases left between them. This CDR3 is 14 amino acids long. In germline, CDR1 is MNHEY, CDR2 SVGAGI. A note on this clone: Its antigen is undetermined.

Some clones are missing from TCRdb's copy, which holds only in-frame ones; the method was immunoSEQ multiplex PCR. The sample has over 110,000 clones, about 92% seen once. This chain joins TRBV6-5 and TRBJ2-7; a weak D match, TRBD1 (6 bases). This clonotype was obtained from an adult in good health. Sequenced here: peripheral blood, sampled on day 0 of AZD1222 vaccination. This chain's CDR3 is CASSLRGQGYEQYF. CDR3 nucleotides: TGTGCCAGCAGTCTACGGGGCCAGGGGTACGAGCAGTACTTC.